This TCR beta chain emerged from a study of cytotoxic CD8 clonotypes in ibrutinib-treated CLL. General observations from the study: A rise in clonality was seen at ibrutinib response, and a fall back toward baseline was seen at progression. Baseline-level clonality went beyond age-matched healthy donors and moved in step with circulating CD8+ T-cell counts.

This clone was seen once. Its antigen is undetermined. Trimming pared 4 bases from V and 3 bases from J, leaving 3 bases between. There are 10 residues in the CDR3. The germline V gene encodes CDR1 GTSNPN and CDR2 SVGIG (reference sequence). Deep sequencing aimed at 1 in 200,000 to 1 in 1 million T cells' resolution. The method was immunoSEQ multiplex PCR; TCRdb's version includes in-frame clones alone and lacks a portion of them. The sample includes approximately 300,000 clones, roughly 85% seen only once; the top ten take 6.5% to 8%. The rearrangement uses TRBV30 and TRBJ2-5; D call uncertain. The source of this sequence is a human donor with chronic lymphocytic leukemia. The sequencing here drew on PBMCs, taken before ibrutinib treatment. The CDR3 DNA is TGTGCCTGGATGGAAGAGACCCAGTACTTC. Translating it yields CAWMEETQYF.